These 26 T cell receptor beta chains were sequenced from one sample in a study of T cells in Graves' hyperthyroidism and ophthalmopathy. The source material, RNA transcripts, was used to amplify TCR beta CDR3 regions. In the first-round RT-PCR of the TCR CDR3, the HTBI primer set was used. Using its own MiXCR run on the multiplex PCR reads, TCRdb lists one record per CDR3 protein. The sample carries some 720,000 distinct CDR3 sequences, about a sixth recorded once. The sample consisted of blood. These receptor sequences come from a man aged 18 to 29 with Graves' hyperthyroidism.

This clonotype was seen a handful of times. The gene calls are TRBV19 and TRBJ2-5, with D possibly TRBD1 on 6 matching bases. The CDR3 runs 14 residues. Germline V CDR1 and CDR2: LNHDA, SQIVND (reference sequence). Trimming cost V 6 bases and J 2 bases, with 13 bases left between them. DNA for the CDR3: TGTGCCAGTAGCCCAACCGACAGGCAAGAGACCCAGTACTTC. Amino acids: CASSPTDRQETQYF.

The gene calls are TRBV25-1 and TRBJ1-5, with D uncertain. The CDR3 spans 13 residues. The V end was cut by 0 bases, the J end by 9 bases, with 9 bases between. In germline, CDR1 is MGHDK, CDR2 SYGVNS. The CDR3 protein is CASSEYGVRPQHF. CDR3 sequence (DNA): TGTGCCAGCAGTGAATATGGGGTTCGGCCCCAGCATTTT.

This clonotype was counted a few times. The rearrangement joins TRBV10-3 to TRBJ2-7, with 12 positions matching TRBD2. Germline V gene data show CDR1 as ENHRY and CDR2 as SYGVKD. V was pared by 10 bases and J by 5 bases, with 9 bases of the junction left unmatched. The CDR3 spans 14 residues. CDR3 amino acids: CATTLAGGSHEQYF. CDR3 DNA: TGTGCCACGACTCTAGCGGGAGGGAGTCACGAGCAGTACTTC.

This chain uses TRBV6-1 with TRBJ2-1; TRBD1 or TRBD2 may be the D gene (5 bases each). Trimming cost V 5 bases and J 6 bases, with 26 bases left between them. This CDR3 has 18 amino acids. Germline V gene lookup returns CDR1 MNHNS and CDR2 SASEGT. CDR3 coding DNA: TGTGCCAGCAGTCGAGATCTCACCGGGGCTAGCAGTTTCAATGAGCAGTTCTTC. Translation: CASSRDLTGASSFNEQFF.

This clonotype was detected ten times or more. This chain uses TRBV12-3 or TRBV12-4 with TRBJ1-1; TRBD1 is a possible D gene (6 bases). The CDR3 consists of 16 residues. V lost 6 bases and J 4 bases, leaving 21 bases between the germline ends. The CDR3 sequence: CASSSGTRTLVTEAFF. CDR3 in DNA: TGTGCCAGCAGCTCCGGGACACGGACCTTAGTCACTGAAGCTTTCTTT.

The chain uses TRBV4-2 and TRBJ2-1; TRBD2 matches at 11 bases. The V gene end was trimmed by 0 bases and the J gene end by 3 bases; junction bases not matched to a gene: 1. From germline, CDR1 is LGHNA and CDR2 YNFKEQ. This CDR3 has 16 residues. CDR3 DNA sequence: TGTGCCAGCAGCCAAGAAGGGACTAGCGGCTACAATGAGCAGTTCTTC. It codes for CASSQEGTSGYNEQFF.

This clonotype was seen only a few times. The chain has TRBV30 and TRBJ2-3; D uncertain. Germline V CDR1 and CDR2: GTSNPN, SVGIG (reference sequence). The length of the CDR3 is 11 residues. V was pared by 5 bases and J by 6 bases, with 9 bases between. The CDR3 DNA is TGTGCCTGGGGTACTGGGGATACGCAGTATTTT. Translated, it gives CAWGTGDTQYF.

The table lists this clonotype with many counts. The chain combines TRBV6-2 or TRBV6-3 with TRBJ2-2, with a weak D call TRBD1 (6 bases). Germline V gene lookup returns CDR1 MNHEY and CDR2 SVGEGT. The CDR3 is 12 residues long. The V end was cut by 6 bases, the J end by 11 bases, with 13 bases between. The CDR3: CASRISDSELFF. The DNA of the CDR3 is TGTGCCAGCAGAATCTCGGACAGCGAGCTGTTTTTT.

This clonotype came up many times. The chain links TRBV12-3 or TRBV12-4 to TRBJ2-2; unclear D gene. The ends were cut back, 7 bases at V and 0 bases at J, with 6 bases in the middle. CDR3 length: 13 residues. CDR3 in amino acids: CASTRANTGELFF. The CDR3, as DNA: TGTGCCAGCACAAGGGCGAACACCGGGGAGCTGTTTTTT.

This clonotype was recorded a few times. This rearrangement joins TRBV4-2 to TRBJ2-1; no clear D gene. Trimming took 1 base from V and 0 from J, leaving 10 bases between them. Germline V lookup: CDR1 LGHNA, CDR2 YNFKEQ. This CDR3 contains 16 residues. DNA of the CDR3: TGTGCCAGCAGCCAAGGGAGCGCCAGCTCCTACAATGAGCAGTTCTTC. Translating it yields CASSQGSASSYNEQFF.

This clonotype was recorded many times. V is TRBV2 and J is TRBJ2-2; TRBD1 might be the D (6 bases). There are 15 residues in the CDR3. The V gene lost 5 bases and the J gene lost 1 base, with 11 bases spanning the gap. Germline assignment: CDR1 SNHLY and CDR2 FYNNEI. The CDR3 sequence is CASSTRDKNTGELFF. The CDR3 DNA reads TGTGCCAGCAGTACCCGGGACAAGAACACCGGGGAGCTGTTTTTT.

In this sample, this clonotype turned up a few times. The rearrangement links TRBV7-8 to TRBJ2-3; D may be TRBD1 or TRBD2 (5 bases each). This CDR3 region has 14 residues. Germline CDR1 is SGHVS and CDR2 is FQNEAQ. Trimming took 6 bases from V and 6 from J, leaving 16 bases between them. The CDR3 sequence: CASSWGLGVDTQYF. Written as DNA, the CDR3 is TGTGCCAGCAGTTGGGGATTGGGGGTTGATACGCAGTATTTT.

The sample holds many counts of this clonotype. The chain joins TRBV7-2 to TRBJ2-3; D perhaps matches TRBD2 (5 bases). From germline, CDR1 is SGHTA and CDR2 FQGNSA. This CDR3 contains 17 residues. Trimming took off 3 bases at V and 0 bases at J, with 16 bases between the two ends. The CDR3: CASSLVAGQASTDTQYF. CDR3 coding DNA: TGTGCCAGCAGCTTGGTTGCGGGCCAAGCGAGCACAGATACGCAGTATTTT.

The gene calls are TRBV30 and TRBJ2-7, with a tentative D call TRBD1 (5 bases). Deletions cut 0 bases from V and 1 base from J, with 13 bases between. Germline values: CDR1 GTSNPN, CDR2 SVGIG (reference sequence). This CDR3 has 15 amino acids. CDR3 in amino acids: CAWSVGQGNSYEQYF. CDR3 sequence (DNA): TGTGCCTGGAGTGTTGGTCAGGGAAATTCCTACGAGCAGTACTTC.

The sample holds many counts of this clonotype. The rearrangement links TRBV7-2 to TRBJ2-7, with TRBD2 matching over 8 bases. Trimming cost V 7 bases and J 3 bases; bases outside gene matches: 11. In germline, CDR1 is SGHTA, CDR2 FQGNSA. This CDR3 comprises 15 residues. Here the CDR3 reads CASTLIGGVLYEQYF. As DNA, the CDR3 is TGTGCCAGCACCCTGATCGGGGGGGTCCTCTACGAGCAGTACTTC.

The genes are TRBV20-1 and TRBJ1-6; no clear D. Germline-derived CDR1 and CDR2 are DFQATT and SNEGSKA (reference sequence). V was pared by 3 bases and J by 7 bases, with 13 bases between. The CDR3 spans 14 residues. In nucleotides, the CDR3 is TGCAGTGCTAGTCCTCCCTGGCCGAATTCACCCCTCCACTTT. Protein product: CSASPPWPNSPLHF.

This clonotype was observed many times. The rearrangement links TRBV9 to TRBJ2-7, with a weak D call TRBD1 (5 bases). The CDR3 covers 14 residues. CDR1 is SGDLS and CDR2 is YYNGEE in the germline V gene. V dropped 4 bases and J dropped 0 bases, with 11 bases sitting between them. CDR3 in amino acids: CASSSDKSSYEQYF. DNA for the CDR3: TGTGCCAGCAGCTCGGACAAGAGCTCCTACGAGCAGTACTTC.

This clonotype was detected only a few times. The chain's CDR3 is CATSDAGQNTDTQYF. The CDR3 region has the DNA TGTGCCACCAGTGATGCGGGACAGAACACAGATACGCAGTATTTT. The rearrangement links TRBV24-1 to TRBJ2-3; the D gene is possibly TRBD1 (7 bases). CDR3 length: 15 amino acids. Per germline, CDR1 KGHDR and CDR2 SFDVKD. The V gene lost 3 bases and the J gene lost 2 bases, with 11 bases spanning the gap.

This clonotype was detected only a few times. The chain links TRBV28 to TRBJ1-1; D is perhaps TRBD1 (5 bases). Per germline, CDR1 MDHEN and CDR2 SYDVKM. Trimming pared 4 bases from V and 6 bases from J, leaving 15 bases between. There are 14 residues in the CDR3. CDR3 region: CASSSRGGAAEAFF. Written as DNA, the CDR3 is TGTGCCAGCAGTTCCCGAGGTGGGGCGGCTGAAGCTTTCTTT.

This clonotype was counted between two and nine times. The chain combines TRBV7-9 with TRBJ2-7; 9 nucleotides align to TRBD1. V was pared by 1 base and J by 7 bases, with 8 bases of the junction left unmatched. CDR3 length: 15 residues. The germline gives CDR1 SEHNR, CDR2 FQNEAQ (reference sequence). The CDR3 loop reads CASSLVGTGYREQYF. CDR3 nucleotide sequence: TGTGCCAGCAGCTTAGTCGGGACAGGGTATCGGGAGCAGTACTTC.

This clonotype has a count of ten or more. The chain links TRBV30 to TRBJ2-7; 9 bases align to TRBD1. This CDR3 comprises 14 residues. CDR1 GTSNPN and CDR2 SVGIG come from the germline V gene (reference sequence). Trimming at V came to 7 bases and at J to 2 bases, leaving 9 bases not matched to a gene. In nucleotides, the CDR3 is TGTGCCTTCGGCGATAGACAGGGGGCCTACGAGCAGTACTTC. Its translation: CAFGDRQGAYEQYF.

This clonotype came up once. The chain recombines TRBV9 with TRBJ2-7; possibly TRBD1 or TRBD2 for D (6 bases each). From germline, CDR1 is SGDLS and CDR2 YYNGEE. The V gene lost 0 bases and the J gene lost 5 bases, with 18 bases spanning the gap. The CDR3 extends over 16 amino acids. The CDR3 sequence: CASSVGIAGQKHEQYF. The CDR3 region has the DNA TGTGCCAGCAGCGTAGGTATCGCGGGACAAAAGCACGAGCAGTACTTC. Full variable domain (outside the CDR3, taken from reference TRBV9 and TRBJ2-7): DSGVTQTPKHLITATGQRVTLRCSPRSGDLSVYWYQQSLDQGLQFLIQYYNGEERAKGNILERFSAQQFPDLHSELNLSSLELGDSALYFCASSVGIAGQKHEQYFGPGTRLTVT.

V is TRBV25-1 and J is TRBJ1-1, with D unclear. Trimming took 3 bases from V and 2 from J, leaving 13 bases between them. CDR3 size: 15 residues. Germline V gene data show CDR1 as MGHDK and CDR2 as SYGVNS. The CDR3 DNA sequence: TGTGCCAGCAGTGACCATGGACGGTCCAACACTGAAGCTTTCTTT. Its protein product is CASSDHGRSNTEAFF.

This clonotype showed up just a few times. The chain employs TRBV5-1 and TRBJ2-1, with 8 nucleotides matching TRBD1. The CDR3 runs to 14 residues. The J segment lost 5 bases and the V segment lost 4 bases, leaving 5 bases of the junction unmatched. Germline values: CDR1 SGHRS, CDR2 YFSETQ. CDR3 in amino acids: CASSHPTGDNEQFF. For the CDR3, the DNA is TGCGCCAGCAGCCACCCGACAGGGGACAATGAGCAGTTCTTC.

For the CDR3, the DNA is TGCGCCAGCAGCTTGGGAGGGACAGGGATGAATGAGCAGTTCTTC. It encodes CASSLGGTGMNEQFF. The V call is TRBV5-1, the J call TRBJ2-1; TRBD1 aligns across 9 bases. The CDR3 runs 15 residues. Germline CDR1 SGHRS, CDR2 YFSETQ. Germline trimming cut 0 bases from V and 7 bases from J; bases unmatched to any gene: 5. The full variable domain, its missing parts supplied by reference TRBV5-1 and TRBJ2-1, is KAGVTQTPRYLIKTRGQQVTLSCSPISGHRSVSWYQQTPGQGLQFLFEYFSETQRNKGNFPGRFSGRQFSNSRSEMNVSTLELGDSALYLCASSLGGTGMNEQFFGPGTRLTVL.

For this clonotype: A read error may explain this, as a much larger clone is one base away. Likely a read error: the CDR3 ends without its conserved phenylalanine or tryptophan. The genes are TRBV28 and TRBJ2-7; the match to TRBD2 covers 8 bases. The trim removed 6 bases at V and 5 bases at J, leaving 12 bases unmatched. The CDR3 consists of 15 residues. The germline V gene encodes CDR1 MDHEN and CDR2 SYDVKM. The CDR3 DNA follows: TGTGCCAGCAGGACAGCCGGGACTAGTAACGACGAGCAGTACCTC. It yields the protein CASRTAGTSNDEQYL.